This T cell receptor (beta chain) derives from a study of memory CD4+ T cells and cytomegalovirus serostatus (dated by TCRdb to the late 2010s). In the study overall: A total of some 33 healthy Belgian adults, of whom 9 were CMV seropositive and 24 were CMV seronegative, were included in the cohort. To replicate a published TCR-based CMV serostatus classifier, the study sequenced CD4+ memory TCRbeta repertoires from a Belgian cohort whose cytomegalovirus serostatus was known. Findings and caveats that apply to the study as a whole: Of around 160 previously reported CMV-associated TCRbeta sequences, approximately 70 appeared in the CD4+ memory repertoires, each in one to five individuals. CMV serostatus prediction reached a median bootstrapped AUC of approximately 0.95 with the original framework and 0.91 with a US-trained random forest. The results were interpreted as suggesting that the CMV-associated TCR signature is largely present in the CD4+ memory repertoire. On the Belgian cohort, the classifier based on the original framework reached a median bootstrapped AUC of about 0.96, with a 95% CI of 0.76-1.00. Unlike the original study, which covered naive and memory CD4+ and CD8+ populations, the Belgian study sequenced only CD4+CD45RO+ memory cells.

Trimming costs V 2 bases and J 5 bases, and their ends lie 10 bases apart. CDR1 and CDR2 (SNHLY, FYNNEI) derive from the germline V gene. The CDR3 sequence holds 14 residues, the cysteine and phenylalanine included. Only CDR3 DNA remains: 42 bases, in frame from the first base. The Quick-DNA Microprep Kit was used to extract genomic DNA from the sorted cells. Amplification of TCRbeta DNA was done with the immunoSEQ hsTCRbeta kit, following the protocol from the manufacturer. An Illumina MiSeq instrument was used to sequence the TCRbeta libraries. As for how the authors treated the data: After out-of-frame sequences were removed, 2 million to 2.5 million distinct TCRbeta sequences remained, averaging about 67,000 per individual. Each individual was scored by the count of about 150 previously reported CMV-associated TCRbeta sequences and the total productive distinct TCRbeta count. A beta-binomial model was reimplemented in Python, and scikit-learn random forests with default parameters were trained on US cohort data. Classifier performance on the Belgian cohort was reported as the median AUC with percentile confidence intervals calculated over 10,000 bootstrap iterations. Entries here come from immuneACCESS through TCRdb and include only in-frame sequences with V and J called. Some clones fail to appear in such tables; in the studies checked, an unresolved V gene covers under half of the shortfall, and the cause of the remainder is unknown. V, J and clone size derive from that table, while D and trimming were established from the DNA sequence. This sample has 45,000 to 65,000 clones in its table, and roughly three quarters of those were observed once. Roughly 0.8% of the sample lies in the top ten.

A FACSAria II was used to sort memory CD4+ T cells, defined as single viable CD3+CD4+CD8-CD45RO+ cells. CMV serostatus was determined with a Roche Elecsys assay detecting serum IgG against CMV pp150, pp28, p38 and p52. After the samples were thawed, total CD4+ T cells were enriched through positive selection using CD4 magnetic microbeads. The samples came from a different study that was designed specifically to examine the CD4+ T cell memory repertoire. Peripheral blood mononuclear cells were isolated and cryopreserved following standard operating procedures; serum was stored at -80 °C. Staining used CD3-PerCP (BW264/56), CD4-APC (RPA-T4), CD45RO-PE (UCHT1) and CD8-Pacific Orange (3B5) antibodies, with Sytox blue excluding non-viable cells. Note on this clone: The clone's antigen remains unknown. The sample holds no much larger clone one base away, and base qualities are not on file.

The V gene is TRBV2 and the J gene is TRBJ1-5; no D gene call is confident. This receptor was taken from an adult in good health and CMV-seronegative. The sample was memory CD4+ T cells from blood. The CDR3 region has the sequence CASSESGFDQPQHF. The nucleotides read TGTGCCAGCAGTGAATCAGGTTTCGATCAGCCCCAGCATTTT.